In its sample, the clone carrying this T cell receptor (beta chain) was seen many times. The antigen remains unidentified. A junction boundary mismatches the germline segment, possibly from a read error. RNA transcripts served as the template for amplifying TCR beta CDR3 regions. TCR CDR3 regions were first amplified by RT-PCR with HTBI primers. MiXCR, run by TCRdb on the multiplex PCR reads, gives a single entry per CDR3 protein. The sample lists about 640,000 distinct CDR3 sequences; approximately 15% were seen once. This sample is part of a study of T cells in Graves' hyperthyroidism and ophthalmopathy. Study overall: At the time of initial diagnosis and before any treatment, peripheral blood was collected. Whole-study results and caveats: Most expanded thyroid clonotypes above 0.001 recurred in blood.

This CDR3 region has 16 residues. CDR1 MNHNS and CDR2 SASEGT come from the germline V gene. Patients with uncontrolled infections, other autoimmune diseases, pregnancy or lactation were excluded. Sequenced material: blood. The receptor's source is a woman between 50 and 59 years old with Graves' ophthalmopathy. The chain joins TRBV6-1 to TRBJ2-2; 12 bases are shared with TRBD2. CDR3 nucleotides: TGTGCCAGCAGCGAAGGACTAGCGGGAAACACCGGGGAGCTGTTTTTT. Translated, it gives CASSEGLAGNTGELFF.